The entry that follows covers one T cell receptor (beta chain) sequence. Its antigen remains undetermined. Base qualities are not recorded, but no much larger clone differs from it by a single base. TCR beta CDR3 regions were sequenced from DNA using the immunoSEQ Assay. The study's own analysis went as follows. To compute T cell density, TCR beta template counts were normalized to usable DNA, which was estimated by amplifying housekeeping genes. The preseqR package was used to estimate richness by extrapolating to 400,000 templates for PBMC samples and to 120,000 templates for tissue samples. Clonality was taken to be one minus Pielou's evenness. Tissue-enriched TCRs were identified through differential abundance testing performed on productive amino-acid clonotypes, with a minimum total count of 5 and an alpha of 0.1. The Jaccard Index and the Morisita Overlap Index were used to measure how much the repertoires overlapped between compartments. GLIPH grouped TCR beta CDR3s together with public tetramer-defined viral CDR3s, and a viral motif had to include at least three viral sequences and show V-gene enrichment. TCRdb's version of the immuneACCESS table is confined to in-frame rearrangements and falls short of the full clone set. An unresolved V gene accounts for under half of the shortfall where checked; the remainder is of unknown origin. Clone size and V and J calls were adopted from that table, with D and trimming inferred from the DNA. The sample table shows around 92,000 clones, and roughly 93% are seen once. Roughly 3.9% of the sample is in the top ten clones.

V loses 7 bases of germline sequence and J loses 2 bases, and the interval between the two ends is 9 bases. The CDR3 runs 12 residues from the cysteine to the phenylalanine. The kept DNA is CDR3 alone, 36 bases in frame from the first base. Looking up the germline V gene yields CDR1 MNHEY and CDR2 SVGAGI. At diagnosis, tumor, uninvolved tumor-adjacent lung and peripheral blood were collected and then preserved as a mix of FFPE and fresh-frozen material. Blood samples were analyzed as peripheral blood mononuclear cells for TCR repertoire profiling. This entry comes from a study of T cells in localized non-small cell lung cancer (dated by TCRdb to the early 2020s). In the study overall: The study analyzed T cell repertoires of roughly 220 early-stage NSCLC patients, comparing tumors and uninvolved tumor-adjacent lungs. The cohort consisted of around 250 treatment-naive NSCLC patients whose localized lung tumors had been resected. The mean age of the NSCLC patients was less than 70 years, with 130 or so men and nearly 110 women. The investigation overall reported the following: The highest T cell clonality was observed in uninvolved tumor-adjacent lung, where clonality exceeded that of tumor, suggesting that antigenic responses were more focused in uninvolved tumor-adjacent lung. A median of roughly 60 of the top 100 tumor clones were detected in paired uninvolved adjacent lung, and 28 of these tumor clones were also found among the top 100 clones of the paired uninvolved adjacent lung. Higher blood T cell density associated with longer overall survival, while higher adjacent-lung clonality associated with shorter survival. Because the study design was exploratory, TCR variables were selected using unadjusted p-values without false-discovery rate correction. Because multi-region tumor sequencing was not performed, intratumor heterogeneity could not be ruled out.

Specimen: PBMCs, collected before any cancer treatment. The receptor comes from a woman aged 35 to 70 with stage II squamous cell lung carcinoma. The chain joins TRBV6-5 to TRBJ2-7; TRBD2 is possibly the D segment (5 matching bases). DNA sequence: TGTGCCAGCACAGGAGGCCCCTACGAGCAGTACTTC. The translation is CASTGGPYEQYF.